This is a list of T cell receptor beta chains from one sample in a study of cytomegalovirus exposure and HLA in healthy donors. The protocol was immunoSEQ multiplex PCR, while the TCRdb copy is restricted to in-frame clones and leaves out a portion. The repertoire consists of about 140,000 clones, with more than 75% occurring once and the leading ten covering about 3.2%. What was sequenced was PBMCs. The receptors here all came from a young man in good health and CMV-seropositive. The conserved cysteine and the conserved F or W are not part of the CDR3 here.

CDR3: ASNPGSHTGELF
V: TRBV5-1

CDR3: ASSFRQARGSPLH
V: TRBV6-1

CDR3: ASSYGTGSEAF
V: TRBV4-1

CDR3: ASSQGTGRNYGYT
V: TRBV4-1

CDR3: ASSPGSGVQPQH
V: TRBV7-2

CDR3: ASSRPGQGSYEQY
V: TRBV6-6

CDR3: ASSYLREEGYT
V: TRBV6-5

CDR3: ASSPTGGTGVNEQY
V: TRBV9

CDR3: ASSDGQGSTEAF
V: TRBV4-1

CDR3: ASSLPFVNEQF
V: TRBV7-9

CDR3: ASSASRTGELF
V: TRBV2

CDR3: ASSTYRDMNTEAF
V: TRBV19

CDR3: ASSPLGGGYSYEQY
V: TRBV5-1

CDR3: AWSVTGAGGNEQF
V: TRBV30

CDR3: ASSLEAENYGYT
V: TRBV5-4

CDR3: ASSGDGGREKLF
V: TRBV5-1

CDR3: ASSLGTGLVDGYT
V: TRBV5-1

CDR3: SSSGQPYGYT
V: TRBV29-1

CDR3: ASSYTGLADTYEQY
V: TRBV6-5

CDR3: ASSLTGGTLDTEAF
V: TRBV13

CDR3: ASSGTSGHYIDNEQF
V: TRBV10-2

CDR3: ASNGQNGYT
V: TRBV2

CDR3: ASSYGGGTGHEQF
V: TRBV6-5

CDR3: ASSSTSKETQY
V: TRBV7-9

CDR3: ASRGTSSHEQF
V: TRBV18

CDR3: ASSESTSGRGEQY
V: TRBV25-1

CDR3: SAGQRNTEAF
V: TRBV29-1

CDR3: ASSLSQGAGAF
V: TRBV28

CDR3: ASSLTGTSPYNEQF
V: TRBV19

CDR3: SDRRGDTQY
V: TRBV29-1

CDR3: ASSREWANTEAF
V: TRBV5-1

CDR3: ASSSSGTSGRHEQF
V: TRBV27

CDR3: ASSLRGTGESEKLF
V: TRBV5-4

CDR3: ASSFGQTYEQY
V: TRBV5-6

CDR3: AWSFTGGKNEKLF
V: TRBV30

CDR3: ASSLGGKETQY
V: TRBV5-5

CDR3: ASSFWGQGEQY
V: TRBV5-1

CDR3: ASSLEGTRGTDTQY
V: TRBV5-4

CDR3: ASSSGGAPGYT
V: TRBV6-1

CDR3: ASSYEQGALNTEAF
V: TRBV5-5

CDR3: ASSQEPHRGNYGYT
V: TRBV7-9

CDR3: SVEQGPNEVDEQF
V: TRBV29-1

CDR3: ASSGQGASGANVLT
V: TRBV6-6

CDR3: ASGPRTGNYGYT
V: TRBV6-5

CDR3: ASPPPGAFYGYT
V: TRBV5-8

CDR3: ASSSRGPQGNTIY
V: TRBV27

CDR3: ASSPGEGWYEKLF
V: TRBV14

CDR3: ASGITSPLH
V: TRBV6-6

CDR3: ASSAGLAGVATDTQY
V: TRBV6-1

CDR3: ASSLSGLTLGGNQPQH
V: TRBV7-8

CDR3: ASSSTTSGPEQF
V: TRBV19